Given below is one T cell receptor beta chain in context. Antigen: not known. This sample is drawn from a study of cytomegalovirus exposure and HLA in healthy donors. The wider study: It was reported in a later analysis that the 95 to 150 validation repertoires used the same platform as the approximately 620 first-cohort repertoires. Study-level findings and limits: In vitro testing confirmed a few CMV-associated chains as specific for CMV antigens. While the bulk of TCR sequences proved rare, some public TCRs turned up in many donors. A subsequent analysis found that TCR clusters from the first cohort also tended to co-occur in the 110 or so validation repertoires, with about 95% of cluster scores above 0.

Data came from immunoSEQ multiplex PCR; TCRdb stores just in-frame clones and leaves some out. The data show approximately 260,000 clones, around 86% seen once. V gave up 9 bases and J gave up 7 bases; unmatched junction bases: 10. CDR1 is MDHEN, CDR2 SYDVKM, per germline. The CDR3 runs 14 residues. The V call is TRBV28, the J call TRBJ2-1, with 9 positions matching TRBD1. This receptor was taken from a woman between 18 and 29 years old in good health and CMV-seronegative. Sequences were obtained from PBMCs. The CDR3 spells CASEPGQGWNEQFF. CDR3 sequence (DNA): TGTGCCAGTGAACCGGGACAGGGATGGAATGAGCAGTTCTTC.